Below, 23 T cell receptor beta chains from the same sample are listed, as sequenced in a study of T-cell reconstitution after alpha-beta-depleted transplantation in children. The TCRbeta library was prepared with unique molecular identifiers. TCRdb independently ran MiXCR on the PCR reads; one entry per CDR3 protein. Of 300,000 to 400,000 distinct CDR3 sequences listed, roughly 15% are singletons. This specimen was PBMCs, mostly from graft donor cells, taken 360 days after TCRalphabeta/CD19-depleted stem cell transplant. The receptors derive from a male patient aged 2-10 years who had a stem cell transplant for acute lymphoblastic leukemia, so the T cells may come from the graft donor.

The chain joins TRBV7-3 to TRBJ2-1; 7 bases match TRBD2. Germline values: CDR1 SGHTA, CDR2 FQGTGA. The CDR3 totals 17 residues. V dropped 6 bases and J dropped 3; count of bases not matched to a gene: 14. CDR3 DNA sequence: TGTGCCAGCAGTCGGGGCGTGGGGGAGGGAAGCTACAATGAGCAGTTCTTC. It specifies CASSRGVGEGSYNEQFF.

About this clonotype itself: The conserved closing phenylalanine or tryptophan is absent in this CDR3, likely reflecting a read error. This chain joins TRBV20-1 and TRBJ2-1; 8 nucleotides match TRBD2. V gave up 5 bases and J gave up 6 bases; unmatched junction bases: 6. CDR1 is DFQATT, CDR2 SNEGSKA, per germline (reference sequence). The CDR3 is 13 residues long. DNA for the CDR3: TGCAGTGCTGCTCCGGGACTAGTCAATGAGCAGTTCTGC. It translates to CSAAPGLVNEQFC.

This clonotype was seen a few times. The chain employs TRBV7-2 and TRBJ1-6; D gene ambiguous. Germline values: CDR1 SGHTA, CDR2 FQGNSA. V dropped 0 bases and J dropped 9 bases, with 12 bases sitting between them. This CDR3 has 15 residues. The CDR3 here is CASSLASGGGSPLHF. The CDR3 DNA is TGTGCCAGCAGCTTAGCAAGCGGTGGAGGTTCACCCCTCCACTTT.

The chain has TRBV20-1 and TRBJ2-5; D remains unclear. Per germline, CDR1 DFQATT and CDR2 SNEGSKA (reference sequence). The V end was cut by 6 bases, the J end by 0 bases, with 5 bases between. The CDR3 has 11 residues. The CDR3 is CSAANQETQYF. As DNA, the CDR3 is TGCAGTGCCGCCAACCAAGAGACCCAGTACTTC.

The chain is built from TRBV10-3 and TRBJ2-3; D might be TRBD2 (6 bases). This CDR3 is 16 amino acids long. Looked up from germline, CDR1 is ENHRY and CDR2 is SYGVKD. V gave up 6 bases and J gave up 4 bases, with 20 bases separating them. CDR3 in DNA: TGTGCCATCAGCCCCAGGGAACTAGCAGCGTCAGATACGCAGTATTTT. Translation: CAISPRELAASDTQYF.

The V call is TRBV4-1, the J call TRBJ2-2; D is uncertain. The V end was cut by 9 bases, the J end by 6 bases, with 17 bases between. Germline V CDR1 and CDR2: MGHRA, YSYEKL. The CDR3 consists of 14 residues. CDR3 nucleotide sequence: TGCGCCAGTCAATTCACCCCGGTATCCGGGGAGCTGTTTTTT. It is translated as CASQFTPVSGELFF.

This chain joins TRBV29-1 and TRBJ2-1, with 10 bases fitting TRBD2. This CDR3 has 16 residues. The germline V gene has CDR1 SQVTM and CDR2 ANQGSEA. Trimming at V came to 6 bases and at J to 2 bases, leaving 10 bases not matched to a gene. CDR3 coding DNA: TGCAGCGTCCGTGGGGCTAGCGGGAGTGCCTACAATGAGCAGTTCTTC. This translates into CSVRGASGSAYNEQFF.

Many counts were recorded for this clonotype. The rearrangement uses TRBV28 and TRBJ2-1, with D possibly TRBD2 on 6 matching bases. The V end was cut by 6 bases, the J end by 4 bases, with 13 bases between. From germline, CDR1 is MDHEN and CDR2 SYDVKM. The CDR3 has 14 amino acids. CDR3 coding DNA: TGTGCCAGCAGCCCCCCAGGGACTTACAATGAGCAGTTCTTC. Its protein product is CASSPPGTYNEQFF.

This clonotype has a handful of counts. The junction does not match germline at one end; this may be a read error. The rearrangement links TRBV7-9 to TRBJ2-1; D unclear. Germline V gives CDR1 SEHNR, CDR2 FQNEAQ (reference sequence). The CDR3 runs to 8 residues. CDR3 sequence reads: CASSSPLF. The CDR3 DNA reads TGTGCCAGCAGTTCCCCGCTTTTC.

The CDR3 is CASSSPLGSYEQYF. The DNA for the CDR3 is TGTGCCAGCAGCTCCCCCTTGGGCTCCTACGAGCAGTACTTC. The chain links TRBV7-9 to TRBJ2-7; D is ambiguous. This CDR3 contains 14 residues. Germline V lookup: CDR1 SEHNR, CDR2 FQNEAQ (reference sequence). V dropped 4 bases and J dropped 0 bases, with 10 bases sitting between them.

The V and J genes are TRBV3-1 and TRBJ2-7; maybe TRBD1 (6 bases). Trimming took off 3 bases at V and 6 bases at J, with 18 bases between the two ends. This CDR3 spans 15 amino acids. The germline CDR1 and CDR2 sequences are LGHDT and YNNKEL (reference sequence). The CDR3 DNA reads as TGTGCCAGCAGCCACCTCTATGGGACATATCGCGAGCAGTACTTC. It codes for CASSHLYGTYREQYF.

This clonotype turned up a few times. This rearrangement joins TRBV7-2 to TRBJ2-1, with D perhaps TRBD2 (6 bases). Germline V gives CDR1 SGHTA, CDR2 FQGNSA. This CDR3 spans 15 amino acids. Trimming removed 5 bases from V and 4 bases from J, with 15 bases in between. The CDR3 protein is CASSARRAGYNEQFF. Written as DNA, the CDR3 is TGTGCCAGCAGCGCCAGGAGGGCCGGGTACAATGAGCAGTTCTTC.

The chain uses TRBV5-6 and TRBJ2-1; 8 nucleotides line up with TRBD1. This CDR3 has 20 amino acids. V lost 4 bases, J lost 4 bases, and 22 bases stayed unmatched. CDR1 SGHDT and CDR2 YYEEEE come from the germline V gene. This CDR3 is CASSLTDRAGVLVLYNEQFF. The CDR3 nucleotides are TGTGCCAGCAGCCTTACGGACAGGGCCGGCGTCCTCGTCCTTTACAATGAGCAGTTCTTC.

The CDR3 reads CASSLAGTGPASLHF. DNA for the CDR3: TGTGCCAGCAGCTTAGCCGGGACAGGCCCGGCATCCCTCCACTTT. The V call is TRBV7-3, the J call TRBJ1-6; 8 bases map to TRBD1. The CDR3 runs 15 residues. V was clipped by 2 bases and J by 14 bases; unmatched bases: 11. Germline lookup yields CDR1 SGHTA and CDR2 FQGTGA.

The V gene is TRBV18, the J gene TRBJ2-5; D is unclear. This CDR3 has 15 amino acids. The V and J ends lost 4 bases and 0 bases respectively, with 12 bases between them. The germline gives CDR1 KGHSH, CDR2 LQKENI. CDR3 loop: CASSRWTAYQETQYF. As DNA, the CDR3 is TGTGCCAGCTCACGATGGACGGCGTACCAAGAGACCCAGTACTTC.

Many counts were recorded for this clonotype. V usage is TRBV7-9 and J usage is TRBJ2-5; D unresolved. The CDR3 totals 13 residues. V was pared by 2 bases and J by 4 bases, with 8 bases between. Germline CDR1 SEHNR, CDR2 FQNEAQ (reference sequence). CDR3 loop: CASSLLGGETQYF. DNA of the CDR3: TGTGCCAGCAGCTTACTAGGCGGAGAGACCCAGTACTTC.

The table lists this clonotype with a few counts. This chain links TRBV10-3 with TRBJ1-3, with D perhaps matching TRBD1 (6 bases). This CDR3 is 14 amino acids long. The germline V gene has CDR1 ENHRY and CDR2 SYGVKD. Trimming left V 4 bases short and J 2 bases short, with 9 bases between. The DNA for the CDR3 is TGTGCCATCAGTGGGGGGACAACTGGAAACACCATATATTTT. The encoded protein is CAISGGTTGNTIYF.

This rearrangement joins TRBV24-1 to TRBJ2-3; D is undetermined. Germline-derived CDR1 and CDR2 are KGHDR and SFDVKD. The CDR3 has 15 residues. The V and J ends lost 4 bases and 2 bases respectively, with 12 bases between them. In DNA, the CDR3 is TGTGCCACCAGTGACCACCGGACCCCCACAGATACGCAGTATTTT. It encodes CATSDHRTPTDTQYF.

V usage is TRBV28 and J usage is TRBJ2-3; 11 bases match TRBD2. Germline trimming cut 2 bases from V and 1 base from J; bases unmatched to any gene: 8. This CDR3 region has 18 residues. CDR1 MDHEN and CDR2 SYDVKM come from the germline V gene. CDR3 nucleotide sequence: TGTGCCAGCAGTTTACTACTAGCGGGAGCGGCGGGCACAGATACGCAGTATTTT. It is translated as CASSLLLAGAAGTDTQYF. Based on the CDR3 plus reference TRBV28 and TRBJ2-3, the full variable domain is DVKVTQSSRYLVKRTGEKVFLECVQDMDHENMFWYRQDPGLGLRLIYFSYDVKMKEKGDIPEGYSVSREKKERFSLILESASTNQTSMYLCASSLLLAGAAGTDTQYFGPGTRLTVL.

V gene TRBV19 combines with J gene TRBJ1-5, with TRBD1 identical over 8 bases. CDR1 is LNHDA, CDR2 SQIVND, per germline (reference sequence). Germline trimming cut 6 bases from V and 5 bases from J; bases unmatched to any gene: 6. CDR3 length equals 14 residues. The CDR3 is CASRMDRAHQPQHF. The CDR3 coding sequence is TGTGCCAGTAGGATGGACAGGGCTCATCAGCCCCAGCATTTT.

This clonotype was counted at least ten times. This CDR3 is CASSQEWGVAGELFF. CDR3 bases: TGCGCCAGCAGCCAAGAATGGGGGGTCGCCGGGGAGCTGTTTTTT. The V and J genes are TRBV4-3 and TRBJ2-2; D possibly corresponds to TRBD2 (6 bases). Trimming left V 0 bases short and J 6 bases short, with 11 bases between. Germline loops: CDR1 LGHNA, CDR2 YSLEER. The length of the CDR3 is 15 residues.

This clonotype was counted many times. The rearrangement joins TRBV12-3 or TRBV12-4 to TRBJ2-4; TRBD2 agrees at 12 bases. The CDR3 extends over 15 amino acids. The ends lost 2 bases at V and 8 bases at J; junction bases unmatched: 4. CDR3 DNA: TGTGCCAGCAGTTTAATGGCTAGCGGGAGGGACATTCAGTACTTC. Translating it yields CASSLMASGRDIQYF.

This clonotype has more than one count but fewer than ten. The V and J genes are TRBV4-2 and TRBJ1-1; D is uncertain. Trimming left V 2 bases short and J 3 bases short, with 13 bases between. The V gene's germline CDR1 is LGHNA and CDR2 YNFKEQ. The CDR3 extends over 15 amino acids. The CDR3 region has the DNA TGTGCCAGCAGCCAAACCCAGTACCGCGACACTGAAGCTTTCTTT. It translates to CASSQTQYRDTEAFF.